These 11 T cell receptor beta chains came from one sample sequenced in a study of T cells in Graves' hyperthyroidism and ophthalmopathy. TCR beta CDR3 region amplification was performed from RNA transcripts. TCR CDR3 regions were first amplified by RT-PCR with HTBI primers. One entry per CDR3 protein, called by TCRdb with MiXCR from the multiplex PCR reads. The table includes approximately 620,000 distinct CDR3 sequences, approximately 15% detected once. Material for sequencing was blood. The source is a woman aged 30 to 39 with Graves' hyperthyroidism that later progressed to Graves' ophthalmopathy.

There are many counts of this clonotype. This chain links TRBV7-2 with TRBJ2-1, with D uncertain. Germline CDR1 and CDR2: SGHTA and FQGNSA. This CDR3 has 12 amino acids. V lost 1 base and J 8 bases, leaving 6 bases between the germline ends. Here the CDR3 reads CASSLGWDEQFF. CDR3 nucleotides: TGTGCCAGCAGCTTAGGCTGGGATGAGCAGTTCTTC.

Comment on this clonotype: This may be a read error, as it is one base from a much larger clone. The chain recombines TRBV18 with TRBJ2-1, with TRBD2 matching over 11 bases. Germline CDR1 is KGHSH and CDR2 is LQKENI. This CDR3 comprises 15 residues. CDR3 in amino acids: CASPPRLAGNNEQFF. The DNA for the CDR3 is TGTGCCAGCCCACCGAGACTAGCGGGAAACAATGAGCAGTTCTTC.

A note on this clonotype: A read error may explain this, as a much larger clone is one base away. This chain links TRBV2 with TRBJ2-7, with 8 nucleotides matching TRBD2. Germline trimming cut 4 bases from V and 5 bases from J; bases unmatched to any gene: 4. The germline CDR1 and CDR2 sequences are SNHLY and FYNNEI. CDR3 size: 13 residues. CDR3 DNA: TGTGCCAGCAGTGGGGCTAGCGGGCACGAGCAGTACTTC. Encoded protein: CASSGASGHEQYF.

There are many counts of this clonotype. V usage is TRBV18 and J usage is TRBJ1-4; D unresolved. The CDR3 runs to 14 residues. The ends were cut back, 6 bases at V and 3 bases at J, with 11 bases in the middle. CDR1 KGHSH and CDR2 LQKENI come from the germline V gene. The CDR3 region has the DNA TGTGCCAGCTCGCCCCAGGAAGCTAATGAAAAACTGTTTTTT. This gives the protein CASSPQEANEKLFF.

This chain joins TRBV29-1 and TRBJ2-1, with D unclear. The CDR3 sequence is 14 residues long. Trimming took 4 bases from V and 2 from J, leaving 12 bases between them. CDR1 is SQVTM, CDR2 ANQGSEA, per germline. CDR3 region: CSVVGSRTYNEQFF. The CDR3 nucleotides are TGCAGCGTTGTTGGCTCGCGAACCTACAATGAGCAGTTCTTC.

In this sample, this clonotype turned up many times. The V gene is TRBV28, the J gene TRBJ1-4; a weak D match, TRBD1 (5 bases). V lost 8 bases and J lost 8, with 18 bases in between. This CDR3 contains 14 residues. Germline V CDR1 and CDR2: MDHEN, SYDVKM. The CDR3 reads CASALVGLQEKLFF. CDR3 in DNA: TGTGCCAGCGCCTTAGTGGGACTACAGGAAAAACTGTTTTTT. Full variable domain (outside the CDR3, taken from reference TRBV28 and TRBJ1-4): DVKVTQSSRYLVKRTGEKVFLECVQDMDHENMFWYRQDPGLGLRLIYFSYDVKMKEKGDIPEGYSVSREKKERFSLILESASTNQTSMYLCASALVGLQEKLFFGSGTQLSVL.

The table lists this clonotype with a few counts. This chain uses TRBV5-1 with TRBJ2-7; TRBD2 matches 7 bases. There are 14 residues in the CDR3. Trimming took 2 bases from V and 3 from J; bases not matched to a gene: 5. Germline CDR1 SGHRS, CDR2 YFSETQ. CDR3 nucleotides: TGCGCCAGCAGCTTATCGGGACTAAACTACGAGCAGTACTTC. Its protein is CASSLSGLNYEQYF.

There are many counts of this clonotype. The rearrangement uses TRBV2 and TRBJ2-2, with 10 bases that match TRBD1. Germline V gene sequence: CDR1 SNHLY, CDR2 FYNNEI. This CDR3 is built from 19 residues. V shed 3 bases and J 3 bases; nucleotides not matched to a gene: 13. The CDR3 DNA reads TGTGCCAGCAGTGACTATCAGACAGGGGGCATGATGGACACCGGGGAGCTGTTTTTT. Residues: CASSDYQTGGMMDTGELFF.

This clonotype was recorded at least ten times. The rearrangement links TRBV20-1 to TRBJ2-5; a possible D gene is TRBD2 (6 bases). The CDR3 runs to 16 residues. The V end lost 0 bases, the J end lost 0 bases, and 14 bases lay between the germline ends. Germline CDR1 reads DFQATT; CDR2 reads SNEGSKA (reference sequence). The CDR3 reads CSARDSSGWYQETQYF. As DNA, the CDR3 is TGCAGTGCTAGAGATTCAAGCGGGTGGTACCAAGAGACCCAGTACTTC.

Many counts were recorded for this clonotype. This chain joins TRBV20-1 and TRBJ2-3; possibly TRBD1 for D (5 bases). The ends were cut back, 7 bases at V and 5 bases at J, with 16 bases in the middle. This CDR3 region has 13 residues. The germline V gene encodes CDR1 DFQATT and CDR2 SNEGSKA (reference sequence). Written as DNA, the CDR3 is TGCAGTGTGGTAGTAGGGGTGGAAGATACGCAGTATTTT. This translates into CSVVVGVEDTQYF.

This clonotype has ten or more counts. The chain is built from TRBV27 and TRBJ1-5; 8 bases are shared with TRBD1. Trimming took 3 bases from V and 4 from J; bases not matched to a gene: 2. Per the germline V gene, CDR1 is MNHEY and CDR2 is SMNVEV (reference sequence). CDR3 length: 14 residues. The CDR3 region is CASSFTGGNQPQHF. As DNA, the CDR3 is TGTGCCAGCAGTTTCACAGGGGGGAATCAGCCCCAGCATTTT.